This TCR beta chain was retrieved from a study of human T cells and chemical hapten exposure. This clonotype was seen more than once but under ten times. TCRdb reanalysed the RACE reads using MiXCR and keeps one entry per CDR3 protein. The sample shows 95,000 to 150,000 distinct CDR3 sequences, roughly 10% of them seen only once. The time point is: patch test 3, about 24 weeks after DPC sensitization. Noted treatment: therapeutic diphenylcyclopropenone sensitization with weekly scalp DPC. The CDR3 has 10 amino acids. Trimming cost V 5 bases and J 12 bases, with 10 bases left between them. This TCR came from a woman aged 45-59 years with alopecia areata. Some clones in this sample may be carry-over from other donors' samples. This chain links TRBV12-3 or TRBV12-4 with TRBJ1-1, with D hard to call. The material was whole blood, obtained in connection with sensitization to the hapten diphenylcyclopropenone (DPC). The CDR3 protein is CASSSRFPFF. The CDR3 DNA sequence: TGTGCCAGCAGTAGTAGGTTCCCTTTCTTT.